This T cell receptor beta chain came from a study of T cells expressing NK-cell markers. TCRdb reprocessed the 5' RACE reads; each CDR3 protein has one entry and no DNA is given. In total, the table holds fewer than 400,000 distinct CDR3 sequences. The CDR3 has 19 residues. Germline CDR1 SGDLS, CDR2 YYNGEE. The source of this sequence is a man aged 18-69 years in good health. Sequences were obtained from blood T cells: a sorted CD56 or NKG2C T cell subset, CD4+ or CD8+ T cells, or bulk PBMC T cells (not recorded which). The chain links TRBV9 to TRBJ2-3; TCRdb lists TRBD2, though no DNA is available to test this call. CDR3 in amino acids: CASSVRLAGGRSRTDTQYF.